This TCR beta chain was observed in a study of control samples from healthy donors and cancer patients. The CDR3 extends over 13 amino acids. V was clipped by 4 bases and J by 3 bases; unmatched bases: 1. The V gene's germline CDR1 is KGHSH and CDR2 LQKENI. Clones were sequenced by immunoSEQ multiplex PCR, and TCRdb holds only the in-frame ones, with some missing. The profile shows some 34,000 clones, approximately 93% of them singletons. Sequenced: PBMCs. This clonotype originated in a man aged 40-49 years with colorectal cancer. The chain links TRBV18 to TRBJ1-1; 8 bases fit TRBD1. This chain's CDR3 is CASSQDRDTEAFF. The CDR3 DNA reads as TGTGCCAGCTCACAGGACAGGGACACTGAAGCTTTCTTT.